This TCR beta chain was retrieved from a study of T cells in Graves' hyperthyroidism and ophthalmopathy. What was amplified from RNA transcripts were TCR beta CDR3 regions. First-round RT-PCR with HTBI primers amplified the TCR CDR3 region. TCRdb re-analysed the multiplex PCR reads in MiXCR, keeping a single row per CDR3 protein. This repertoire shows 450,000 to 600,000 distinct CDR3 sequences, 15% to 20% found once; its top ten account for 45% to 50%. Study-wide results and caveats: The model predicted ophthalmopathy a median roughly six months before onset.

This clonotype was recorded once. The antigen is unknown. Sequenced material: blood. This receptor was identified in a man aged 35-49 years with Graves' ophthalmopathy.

CDR3 sequence: CASAPSGGAAKNIQYF. CDR3 bases: TGTGCTAGTGCCCCCAGCGGGGGAGCAGCCAAAAACATTCAGTACTTC. The chain employs TRBV12-5 and TRBJ2-4; 8 nucleotides line up with TRBD2. The CDR3 length is 16 residues. J gave up 0 bases and V 7 bases, and 8 bases lay outside the gene matches. Germline loops: CDR1 LGHNT, CDR2 FRNRAP.